The 8 T cell receptor beta chains given below trace back to one sample, sequenced in a study of cytomegalovirus exposure and HLA in healthy donors. Both 60 Vbeta primers and 13 Jbeta primers went into the PCR. Assay: immunoSEQ multiplex PCR; the TCRdb copy retains only in-frame clones and omits some. Of approximately 190,000 clones listed, around 84% are singletons. The specimen was PBMCs. All receptors derive from a woman between 45 and 65 years old in good health and CMV-seropositive.

This clone has just a few counts. J is TRBJ2-7 and V is TRBV7-9; 7 bases map to TRBD1. The CDR3 sequence is 13 residues long. From germline, CDR1 is SEHNR and CDR2 FQNEAQ (reference sequence). J gave up 3 bases and V 5 bases, and 4 bases lay outside the gene matches. In nucleotides, the CDR3 is TGTGCCAGCAGCGACAGGGTCGACTACGAGCAGTACTTC. Its protein is CASSDRVDYEQYF.

The chain links TRBV5-6 to TRBJ2-1; 9 bases fit TRBD2. The CDR3 runs 19 residues. The germline gives CDR1 SGHDT, CDR2 YYEEEE. V lost 5 bases, J lost 4 bases, and 19 bases stayed unmatched. CDR3 region: CASRLNTKGASGVYNEQFF. In DNA, the CDR3 is TGTGCCAGCAGACTGAACACAAAGGGGGCTAGCGGGGTGTACAATGAGCAGTTCTTC.

For the CDR3, the DNA is TGTGCCACCAGCCCCTGGGCGGGGCGCGATGAAAAACTGTTTTTT. It specifies CATSPWAGRDEKLFF. J is TRBJ1-4 and V is TRBV15; a possible D gene is TRBD1 (5 bases). V shed 5 bases and J shed 6 bases, with 16 bases lying between them. Germline lookup yields CDR1 LNHNV and CDR2 YYDKDF (reference sequence). The CDR3 spans 15 residues.

The chain is built from TRBV11-3 and TRBJ2-2; D gene uncertain. V lost 5 bases to trimming and J lost 0 bases, with 7 bases between them. Looked up from germline, CDR1 is SGHNT and CDR2 is YENEEA. The CDR3 has 14 amino acids. CDR3 amino acids: CASSRGTNTGELFF. In DNA form, the CDR3 reads TGTGCCAGCAGCCGAGGCACGAACACCGGGGAGCTGTTTTTT.

The chain has TRBV19 and TRBJ1-5; D is perhaps TRBD1 (5 bases). Trimming took 3 bases from V and 3 from J, leaving 12 bases between them. The CDR3 spans 15 residues. Looked up from germline, CDR1 is LNHDA and CDR2 is SQIVND (reference sequence). The CDR3 DNA reads as TGTGCCAGTAGTATGGGGCAGACCCTCAATCAGCCCCAGCATTTT. It is translated as CASSMGQTLNQPQHF.

V and J are TRBV18 and TRBJ1-4, with D possibly TRBD1 on 5 matching bases. V lost 3 bases, J lost 7 bases, and 24 bases lay in between. The CDR3 totals 18 residues. Germline V gives CDR1 KGHSH, CDR2 LQKENI. CDR3 coding DNA: TGTGCCAGCTCACCGGCACGGGGAGGGGCAGGGAGGACTGAAAAACTGTTTTTT. It translates to CASSPARGGAGRTEKLFF.

The chain has TRBV5-6 and TRBJ1-5, with D perhaps matching TRBD1 (6 bases). The CDR3 is made up of 16 amino acids. Germline CDR1 is SGHDT and CDR2 is YYEEEE. Trimming pared 1 base from V and 7 bases from J, leaving 18 bases between. CDR3: CASSLFGQPSGQPQHF. CDR3 bases: TGTGCCAGCAGCTTGTTCGGACAGCCATCGGGGCAGCCCCAGCATTTT.

This clone is a singleton in its sample. This rearrangement joins TRBV15 to TRBJ2-7; TRBD1 might be the D (6 bases). The V end was cut by 3 bases, the J end by 0 bases, with 9 bases between. This CDR3 region has 14 residues. Germline V CDR1 and CDR2: LNHNV, YYDKDF (reference sequence). The CDR3 DNA sequence: TGTGCCACCAGCAGCCTGGACAGCTCCTACGAGCAGTACTTC. Amino acid sequence: CATSSLDSSYEQYF.